The 18 T cell receptor beta chains below come from one sample, sequenced in a study of CXCR3-negative and CXCR3-positive naive CD8 T cells. Study results and caveats: The TRB CDR3s that CXCR3-positive naive cells carried were more hydrophobic than those of CXCR3-negative naive cells.

These TCRs' antigens remain unknown. The study made its TRB cDNA libraries by 5' RACE, adding UMI labels. Using the 5' RACE reads, TCRdb records one entry per CDR3 protein without DNA. The table for this sample gives around 63,000 distinct CDR3 sequences. The source material was naive CXCR3+ CD8+ T cells from blood. Subset indicated: CD45RO-CCR7+CD27+CD95- naive CD8+ T cells expressing CXCR3 (TNR3+). These receptor sequences come from a human donor in good health. Some clones in this sample may be carry-over from other donors' samples.

J is TRBJ2-7 and V is TRBV5-5; the D gene TCRdb calls, TRBD1, cannot be checked with no DNA. CDR1 SGHKS and CDR2 YYEKEE come from the germline V gene (reference sequence). CDR3 length: 15 residues. The CDR3 here is CASSSAPGSSYEQYF. Full variable domain (remainder filled in from reference TRBV5-5 and TRBJ2-7): DAGVTQSPTHLIKTRGQQVTLRCSPISGHKSVSWYQQVLGQGPQFIFQYYEKEERGRGNFPDRFSARQFPNYSSELNVNALLLGDSALYLCASSSAPGSSYEQYFGPGTRLTVT.

The chain employs TRBV2 and TRBJ2-3. The CDR3 contains 13 residues. Germline CDR1 SNHLY, CDR2 FYNNEI. CDR3 sequence reads: CASREQSTDTQYF.

The chain recombines TRBV14 with TRBJ2-1. The germline V gene encodes CDR1 SGHDN and CDR2 FVKESK. This CDR3 has 15 amino acids. This CDR3 reads CASGQPSSSYNEQFF. The whole variable domain, remainder taken from reference TRBV14 and TRBJ2-1, is EAGVTQFPSHSVIEKGQTVTLRCDPISGHDNLYWYRRVMGKEIKFLLHFVKESKQDESGMPNNRFLAERTGGTYSTLKVQPAELEDSGVYFCASGQPSSSYNEQFFGPGTRLTVL.

This chain uses TRBV15 with TRBJ2-5. This CDR3 has 16 residues. In germline, CDR1 is LNHNV, CDR2 YYDKDF (reference sequence). The CDR3 region is CATSSVVGWVKETQYF.

The chain links TRBV4-3 to TRBJ1-5; lacking DNA, the TRBD1 call made by TCRdb goes unchecked. Germline V lookup: CDR1 LGHNA, CDR2 YSLEER. CDR3 length equals 15 residues. This CDR3 reads CASSQDRQAKQPQHF.

The V and J genes are TRBV12-3 or TRBV12-4 and TRBJ1-2. The CDR3 runs 14 residues. CDR3 protein: CASSLNTAIYGYTF.

V and J are TRBV29-1 and TRBJ1-2; the D call from TCRdb, TRBD1, cannot be confirmed without DNA. CDR1 and CDR2 (germline): SQVTM, ANQGSEA. The length of the CDR3 is 15 residues. The CDR3 here is CSVDITQGTNYGYTF. Variable domain in full (rest from reference TRBV29-1 and TRBJ1-2): SAVISQKPSRDICQRGTSLTIQCQVDSQVTMMFWYRQQPGQSLTLIATANQGSEATYESGFVIDKFPISRPNLTFSTLTVSNMSPEDSSIYLCSVDITQGTNYGYTFGSGTRLTVV.

The chain recombines TRBV7-2 with TRBJ1-1. The length of the CDR3 is 14 residues. Germline V lookup: CDR1 SGHTA, CDR2 FQGNSA. This CDR3 is CASSLNLLNTEAFF.

The V gene is TRBV20-1, the J gene TRBJ2-3; TCRdb's assignment of TRBD2 cannot be checked, as there is no DNA. The CDR3 is made up of 15 amino acids. Germline CDR1 DFQATT, CDR2 SNEGSKA (reference sequence). The CDR3 sequence: CSAIPTTVSTDTQYF.

V usage is TRBV7-6 and J usage is TRBJ1-2; TCRdb returns TRBD1, unconfirmable since there is no DNA. This CDR3 is built from 13 residues. CDR1 is SGHVS and CDR2 is FNYEAQ in the germline V gene. The CDR3 is CASRISGNYGYTF.

V and J are TRBV11-2 and TRBJ2-1; TCRdb lists TRBD2, though no DNA is available to test this call. Germline CDR1 is SGHAT and CDR2 is FQNNGV. This CDR3 comprises 15 residues. The CDR3 sequence: CASSLGTSGGNEQFF.

V is TRBV29-1 and J is TRBJ2-1. CDR1 is SQVTM and CDR2 is ANQGSEA in the germline V gene. The CDR3 contains 14 residues. The CDR3: CSVEVASSYNEQFF.

This chain connects TRBV19 to TRBJ2-1; lacking DNA, the TRBD1 call made by TCRdb goes unchecked. The CDR3 length is 12 residues. CDR1 and CDR2 from the germline V gene are LNHDA and SQIVND (reference sequence). The CDR3 protein is CASKLGPNEQFF.

The chain combines TRBV29-1 with TRBJ2-7; no DNA is available, so the TRBD1 call from TCRdb remains unchecked. Germline assignment: CDR1 SQVTM and CDR2 ANQGSEA. The CDR3 spans 14 residues. CDR3 in amino acids: CSAAGTGVSYEQYF.

V usage is TRBV4-3 and J usage is TRBJ2-3; the D gene TCRdb calls, TRBD1, cannot be checked with no DNA. The CDR3 has 15 residues. CDR1 is LGHNA, CDR2 YSLEER, per germline. The CDR3 protein is CASSQDRGDTDTQYF.

This chain uses TRBV28 with TRBJ2-7; TCRdb indicates TRBD1, and absent DNA this call remains unverified. The CDR3 runs 16 residues. Per germline, CDR1 MDHEN and CDR2 SYDVKM. CDR3 residues: CASSPLRSGDLLEQYF.

The rearrangement uses TRBV4-3 and TRBJ2-1; TCRdb selects TRBD1, and the lack of DNA leaves this call unchecked. The CDR3 runs to 17 residues. Germline V gives CDR1 LGHNA, CDR2 YSLEER. Here the CDR3 reads CASSQRPRGFTNNEQFF.

The chain employs TRBV7-3 and TRBJ2-4; TCRdb proposes TRBD1, but this gene call is untestable without DNA. Germline CDR1 reads SGHTA; CDR2 reads FQGTGA. CDR3 length: 15 amino acids. The CDR3: CASSLTTGPQNIQYF. The whole variable domain, remainder taken from reference TRBV7-3 and TRBJ2-4, is GAGVSQTPSNKVTEKGKYVELRCDPISGHTALYWYRQSLGQGPEFLIYFQGTGAADDSGLPNDRFFAVRPEGSVSTLKIQRTERGDSAVYLCASSLTTGPQNIQYFGAGTRLSVL.